Shown below are 8 T cell receptor beta chains from a single sample sequenced in a study of OX40 agonist ivuxolimab in advanced cancers. Generated by immunoSEQ multiplex PCR, the TCRdb table keeps only in-frame clones and is missing some. The sample has about 9,100 clones, roughly 90% seen once. The material was CD4+ or CD8+ T cells sorted from blood, obtained in a trial of the OX40 agonist ivuxolimab. The receptors were gathered from an adult with an advanced solid tumor such as melanoma, head and neck, liver or kidney cancer.

The gene calls are TRBV6-5 and TRBJ2-7, with D tentatively TRBD1 (6 bases). Germline values: CDR1 MNHEY, CDR2 SVGAGI. V dropped 2 bases and J dropped 0 bases, with 11 bases sitting between them. The CDR3 consists of 15 residues. CDR3 sequence (DNA): TGTGCCAGCAGTTACGCGTTACAGGGCTCCTACGAGCAGTACTTC. This encodes CASSYALQGSYEQYF.

The V and J genes are TRBV14 and TRBJ2-1; 11 nucleotides agree with TRBD2. The V gene end was trimmed by 5 bases and the J gene end by 8 bases; junction bases not matched to a gene: 14. Germline V gene sequence: CDR1 SGHDN, CDR2 FVKESK. The CDR3 totals 17 residues. CDR3 in amino acids: CASSKRILAGGGHEQFF. As DNA, the CDR3 is TGTGCCAGCAGCAAAAGGATCCTAGCGGGGGGCGGCCATGAGCAGTTCTTC.

This clone was detected once. This chain links TRBV19 with TRBJ2-7; TRBD1 agrees at 7 bases. J was trimmed by 2 bases and V by 3 bases; bases with no gene match: 7. Looked up from germline, CDR1 is LNHDA and CDR2 is SQIVND (reference sequence). CDR3 size: 15 residues. CDR3 coding DNA: TGTGCCAGTAGTATGGGACAGCGTCTACCCTACGAGCAGTACTTC. Protein sequence: CASSMGQRLPYEQYF.

This chain connects TRBV19 to TRBJ2-7, with 9 bases aligning to TRBD1. Per the germline V gene, CDR1 is LNHDA and CDR2 is SQIVND (reference sequence). The ends lost 6 bases at V and 0 bases at J; junction bases unmatched: 3. The CDR3 totals 14 residues. In DNA form, the CDR3 reads TGTGCCAGTAGCCCGACAGGGGGCTCCTACGAGCAGTACTTC. It specifies CASSPTGGSYEQYF.

This clone was detected only once. This chain uses TRBV29-1 with TRBJ2-1; perhaps TRBD1 as D (5 bases). Trimming removed 4 bases from V and 9 bases from J, with 13 bases in between. The CDR3 extends over 12 amino acids. Germline-derived CDR1 and CDR2 are SQVTM and ANQGSEA. The CDR3 DNA reads as TGCAGCGTTGTTCCAGGGAATGGTGAGCAGTTCTTC. Translation gives CSVVPGNGEQFF.

This chain connects TRBV4-1 to TRBJ2-1, with a tentative D call TRBD2 (5 bases). Trimming removed 1 base at V and 7 bases at J, with 11 bases between. CDR1 is MGHRA and CDR2 is YSYEKL in the germline V gene. CDR3 length equals 14 residues. In nucleotides, the CDR3 is TGCGCCAGCAGCCAAGGAGGACTTTGGAATGAGCAGTTCTTC. As protein: CASSQGGLWNEQFF.

The rearrangement joins TRBV13 to TRBJ2-1; D may be TRBD1 (6 bases). Germline loops: CDR1 PRHDT, CDR2 FYEKMQ (reference sequence). Trimming took off 3 bases at V and 0 bases at J, with 24 bases between the two ends. This CDR3 spans 20 amino acids. This CDR3 reads CASSLYGRRRGRASYNEQFF. CDR3 sequence (DNA): TGTGCCAGCAGCTTGTACGGCCGCCGCAGGGGTAGAGCCTCCTACAATGAGCAGTTCTTC.

The chain combines TRBV6-1 with TRBJ2-3; D gene ambiguous. Germline lookup yields CDR1 MNHNS and CDR2 SASEGT. Trimming removed 3 bases at V and 2 bases at J, with 3 bases between. The CDR3 is made up of 12 amino acids. DNA for the CDR3: TGTGCCAGCAGTGACCTCACAGATACGCAGTATTTT. This encodes CASSDLTDTQYF.